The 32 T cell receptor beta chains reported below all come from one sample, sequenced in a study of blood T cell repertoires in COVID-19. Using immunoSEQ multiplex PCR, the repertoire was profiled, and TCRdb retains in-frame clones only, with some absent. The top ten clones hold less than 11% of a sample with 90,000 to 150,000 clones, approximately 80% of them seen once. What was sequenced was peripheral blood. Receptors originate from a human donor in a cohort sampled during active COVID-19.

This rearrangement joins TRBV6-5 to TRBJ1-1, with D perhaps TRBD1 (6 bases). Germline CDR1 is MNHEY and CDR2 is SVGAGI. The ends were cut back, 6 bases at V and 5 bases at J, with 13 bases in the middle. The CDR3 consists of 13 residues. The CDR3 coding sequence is TGTGCCAGCAGCACAGGGAGGGGTACTGAAGCTTTCTTT. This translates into CASSTGRGTEAFF.

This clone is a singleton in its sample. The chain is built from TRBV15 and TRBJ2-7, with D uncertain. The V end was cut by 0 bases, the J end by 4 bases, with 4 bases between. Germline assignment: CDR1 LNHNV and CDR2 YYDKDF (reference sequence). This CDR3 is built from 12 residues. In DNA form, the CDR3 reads TGTGCCACCAGCAGAGATCGGTACGAGCAGTACTTC. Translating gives CATSRDRYEQYF.

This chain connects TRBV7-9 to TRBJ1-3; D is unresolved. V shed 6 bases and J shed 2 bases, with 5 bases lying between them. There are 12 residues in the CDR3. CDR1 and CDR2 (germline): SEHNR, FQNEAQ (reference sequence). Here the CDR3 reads CASSYTGNTIYF. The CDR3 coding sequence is TGTGCCAGCAGTTACACTGGAAACACCATATATTTT. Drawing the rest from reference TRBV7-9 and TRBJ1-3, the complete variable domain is DTGVSQNPRHKITKRGQNVTFRCDPISEHNRLYWYRQTLGQGPEFLTYFQNEAQLEKSRLLSDRFSAERPKGSFSTLEIQRTEQGDSAMYLCASSYTGNTIYFGEGSWLTVV.

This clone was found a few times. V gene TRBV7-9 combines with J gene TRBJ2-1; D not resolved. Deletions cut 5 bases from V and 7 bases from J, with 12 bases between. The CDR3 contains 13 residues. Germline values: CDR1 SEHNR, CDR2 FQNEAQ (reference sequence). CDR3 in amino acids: CASSHNYINEQFF. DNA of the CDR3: TGTGCCAGCAGCCATAACTACATTAATGAGCAGTTCTTC.

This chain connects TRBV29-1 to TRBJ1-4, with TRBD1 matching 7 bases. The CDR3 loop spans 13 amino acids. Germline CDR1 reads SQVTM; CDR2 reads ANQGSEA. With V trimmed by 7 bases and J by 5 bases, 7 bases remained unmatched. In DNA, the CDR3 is TGCAGCGCATATACAGGGGACAATGAAAAACTGTTTTTT. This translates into CSAYTGDNEKLFF.

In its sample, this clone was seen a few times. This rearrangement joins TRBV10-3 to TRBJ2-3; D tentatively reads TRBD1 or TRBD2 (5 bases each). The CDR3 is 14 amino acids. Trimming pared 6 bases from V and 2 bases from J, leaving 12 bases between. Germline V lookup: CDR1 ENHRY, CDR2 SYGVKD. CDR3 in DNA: TGTGCCATCAGCGAGGGGAGAGACACAGATACGCAGTATTTT. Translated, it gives CAISEGRDTDTQYF.

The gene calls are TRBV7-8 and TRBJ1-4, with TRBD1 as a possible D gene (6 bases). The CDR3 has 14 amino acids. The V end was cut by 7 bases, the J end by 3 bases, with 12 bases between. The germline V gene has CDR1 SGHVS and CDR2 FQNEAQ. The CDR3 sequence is CASNWGGPNEKLFF. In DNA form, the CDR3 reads TGTGCCAGCAACTGGGGGGGCCCTAATGAAAAACTGTTTTTT.

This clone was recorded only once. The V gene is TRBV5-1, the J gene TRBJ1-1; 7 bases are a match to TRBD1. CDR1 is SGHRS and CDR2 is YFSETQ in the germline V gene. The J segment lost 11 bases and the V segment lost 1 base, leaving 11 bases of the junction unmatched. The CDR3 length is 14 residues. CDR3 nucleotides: TGCGCCAGCAGCTTGACAGGGGCGGTGAACGCTGCTTTCTTT. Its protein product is CASSLTGAVNAAFF. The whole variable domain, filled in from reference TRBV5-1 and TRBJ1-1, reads KAGVTQTPRYLIKTRGQQVTLSCSPISGHRSVSWYQQTPGQGLQFLFEYFSETQRNKGNFPGRFSGRQFSNSRSEMNVSTLELGDSALYLCASSLTGAVNAAFFGQGTRLTVV.

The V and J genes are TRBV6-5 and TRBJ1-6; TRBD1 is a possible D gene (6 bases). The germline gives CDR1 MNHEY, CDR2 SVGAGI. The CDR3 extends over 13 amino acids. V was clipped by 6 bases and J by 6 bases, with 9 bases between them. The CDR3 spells CASSRGGNSPLHF. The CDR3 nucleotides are TGTGCCAGCAGCCGAGGGGGTAATTCACCCCTCCACTTT.

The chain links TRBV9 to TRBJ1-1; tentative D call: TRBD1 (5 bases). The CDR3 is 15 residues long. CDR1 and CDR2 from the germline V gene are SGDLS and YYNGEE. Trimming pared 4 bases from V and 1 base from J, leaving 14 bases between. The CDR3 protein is CASSPRLQGNTEAFF. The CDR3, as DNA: TGTGCCAGCAGCCCCCGACTCCAGGGGAACACTGAAGCTTTCTTT.

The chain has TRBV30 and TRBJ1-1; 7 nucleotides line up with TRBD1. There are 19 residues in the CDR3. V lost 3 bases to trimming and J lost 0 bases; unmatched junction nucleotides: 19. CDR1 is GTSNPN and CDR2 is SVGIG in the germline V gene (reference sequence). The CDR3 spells CAWSAHNTKRQGLNTEAFF. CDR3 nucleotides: TGTGCCTGGAGCGCACATAATACAAAACGACAGGGACTGAACACTGAAGCTTTCTTT.

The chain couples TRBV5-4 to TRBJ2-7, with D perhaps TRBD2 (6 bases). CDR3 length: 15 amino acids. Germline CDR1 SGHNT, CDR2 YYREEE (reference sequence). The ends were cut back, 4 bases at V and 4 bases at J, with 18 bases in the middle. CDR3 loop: CASSPRAGTGYEQYF. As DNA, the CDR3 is TGTGCCAGCAGCCCCCGGGCGGGGACCGGATACGAGCAGTACTTC.

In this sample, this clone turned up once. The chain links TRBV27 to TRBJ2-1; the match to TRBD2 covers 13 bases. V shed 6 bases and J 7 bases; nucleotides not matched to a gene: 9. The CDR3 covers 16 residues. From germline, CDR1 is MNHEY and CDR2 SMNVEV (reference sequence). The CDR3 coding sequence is TGTGCCAGCAGCTTTACCGGGACTAGCGGGAAGAATGAGCAGTTCTTC. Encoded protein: CASSFTGTSGKNEQFF.

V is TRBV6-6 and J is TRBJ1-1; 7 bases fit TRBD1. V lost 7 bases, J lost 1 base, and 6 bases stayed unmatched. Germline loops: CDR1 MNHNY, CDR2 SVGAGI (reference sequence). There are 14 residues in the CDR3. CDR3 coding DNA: TGTGCCAGCATCCTCCGGGACAGGAACACTGAAGCTTTCTTT. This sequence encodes CASILRDRNTEAFF.

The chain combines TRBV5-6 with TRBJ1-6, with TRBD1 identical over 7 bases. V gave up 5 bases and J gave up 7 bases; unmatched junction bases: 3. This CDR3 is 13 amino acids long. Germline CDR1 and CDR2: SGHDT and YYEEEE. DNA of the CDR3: TGTGCCAGCAGGTCACAGGGGAATTCACCCCTCCACTTT. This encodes CASRSQGNSPLHF.

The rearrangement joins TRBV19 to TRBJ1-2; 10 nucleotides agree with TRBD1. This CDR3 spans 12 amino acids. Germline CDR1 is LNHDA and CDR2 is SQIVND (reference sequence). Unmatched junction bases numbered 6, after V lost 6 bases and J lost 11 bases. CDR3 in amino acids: CASRPGTGAYTF. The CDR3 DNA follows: TGTGCCAGTAGACCCGGGACAGGGGCATACACCTTC.

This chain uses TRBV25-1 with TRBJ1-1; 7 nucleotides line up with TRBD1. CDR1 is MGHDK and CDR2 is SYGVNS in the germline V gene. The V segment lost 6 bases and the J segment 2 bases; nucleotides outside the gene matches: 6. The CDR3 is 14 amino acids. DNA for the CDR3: TGTGCCAGCAGCCGGCGACAGGGAAACACTGAAGCTTTCTTT. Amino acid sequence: CASSRRQGNTEAFF.

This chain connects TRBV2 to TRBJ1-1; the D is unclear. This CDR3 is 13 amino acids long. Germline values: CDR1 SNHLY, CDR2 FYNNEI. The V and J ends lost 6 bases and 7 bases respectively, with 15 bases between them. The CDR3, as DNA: TGTGCCAGCAGGAACCGGGATACATTTGAAGCTTTCTTT. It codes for CASRNRDTFEAFF.

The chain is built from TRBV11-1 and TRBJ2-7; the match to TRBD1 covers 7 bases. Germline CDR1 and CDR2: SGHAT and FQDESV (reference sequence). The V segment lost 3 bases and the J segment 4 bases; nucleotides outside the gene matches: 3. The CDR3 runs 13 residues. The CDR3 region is CASSLDRRYEQYF. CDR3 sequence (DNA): TGTGCCAGCAGCTTGGACAGGAGGTACGAGCAGTACTTC.

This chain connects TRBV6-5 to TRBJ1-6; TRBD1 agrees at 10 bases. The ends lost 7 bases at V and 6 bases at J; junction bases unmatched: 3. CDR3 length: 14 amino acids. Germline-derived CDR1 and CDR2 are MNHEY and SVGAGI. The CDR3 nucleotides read TGTGCCAGCACCCGGGACAGGGGTAATTCACCCCTCCACTTT. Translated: CASTRDRGNSPLHF.

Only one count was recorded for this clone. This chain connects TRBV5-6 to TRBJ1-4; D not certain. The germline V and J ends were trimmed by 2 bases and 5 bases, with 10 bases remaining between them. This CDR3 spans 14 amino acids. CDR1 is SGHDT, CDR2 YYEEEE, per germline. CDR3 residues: CASSLRLLNEKLFF. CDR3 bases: TGTGCCAGCAGCTTAAGACTGTTAAATGAAAAACTGTTTTTT.

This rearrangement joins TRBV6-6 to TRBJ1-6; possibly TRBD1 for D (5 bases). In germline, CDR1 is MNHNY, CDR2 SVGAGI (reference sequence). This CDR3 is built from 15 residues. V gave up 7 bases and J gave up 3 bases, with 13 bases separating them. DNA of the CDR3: TGTGCCAGCAACCCCTCGGGGGGCTATAATTCACCCCTCCACTTT. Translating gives CASNPSGGYNSPLHF.

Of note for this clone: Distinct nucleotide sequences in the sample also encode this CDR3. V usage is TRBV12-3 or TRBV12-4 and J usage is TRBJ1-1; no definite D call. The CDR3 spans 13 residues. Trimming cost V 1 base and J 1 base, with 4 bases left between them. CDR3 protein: CASSLGQNTEAFF. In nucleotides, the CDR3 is TGTGCCAGCAGTTTAGGACAGAACACTGAAGCTTTCTTT.

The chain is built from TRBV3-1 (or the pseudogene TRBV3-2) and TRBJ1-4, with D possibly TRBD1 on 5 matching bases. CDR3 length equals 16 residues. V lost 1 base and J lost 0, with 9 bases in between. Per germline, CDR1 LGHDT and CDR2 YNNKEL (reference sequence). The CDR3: CASSQGIGATNEKLFF. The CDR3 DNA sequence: TGTGCCAGCAGCCAAGGGATAGGGGCAACTAATGAAAAACTGTTTTTT.

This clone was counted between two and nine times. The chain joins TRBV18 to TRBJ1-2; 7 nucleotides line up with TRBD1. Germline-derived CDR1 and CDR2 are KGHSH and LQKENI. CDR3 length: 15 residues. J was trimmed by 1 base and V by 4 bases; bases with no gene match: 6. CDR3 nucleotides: TGTGCCAGCTCACTCAATGACAGGGTTAACTATGGCTACACCTTC. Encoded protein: CASSLNDRVNYGYTF.

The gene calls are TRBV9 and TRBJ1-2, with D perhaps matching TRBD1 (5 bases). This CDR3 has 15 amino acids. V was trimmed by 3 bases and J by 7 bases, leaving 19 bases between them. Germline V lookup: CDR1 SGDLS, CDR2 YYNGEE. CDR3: CASSAKGRGTGGYTF. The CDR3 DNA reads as TGTGCCAGCAGCGCAAAAGGGAGGGGTACAGGTGGCTACACCTTC. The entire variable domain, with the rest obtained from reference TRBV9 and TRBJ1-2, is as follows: DSGVTQTPKHLITATGQRVTLRCSPRSGDLSVYWYQQSLDQGLQFLIQYYNGEERAKGNILERFSAQQFPDLHSELNLSSLELGDSALYFCASSAKGRGTGGYTFGSGTRLTVV.

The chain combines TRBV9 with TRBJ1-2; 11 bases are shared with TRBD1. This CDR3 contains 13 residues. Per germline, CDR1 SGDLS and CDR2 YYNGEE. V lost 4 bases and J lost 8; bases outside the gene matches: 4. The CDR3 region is CASSTDRGLGYTF. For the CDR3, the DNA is TGTGCCAGCAGCACGGACAGGGGGCTCGGCTACACCTTC.

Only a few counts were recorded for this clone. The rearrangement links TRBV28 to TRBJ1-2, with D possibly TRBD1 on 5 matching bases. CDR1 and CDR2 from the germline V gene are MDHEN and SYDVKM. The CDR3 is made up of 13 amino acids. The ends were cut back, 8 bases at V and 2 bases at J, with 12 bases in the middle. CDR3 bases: TGTGCCAGCGGGGACGGAGGGAACTATGGCTACACCTTC. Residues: CASGDGGNYGYTF.

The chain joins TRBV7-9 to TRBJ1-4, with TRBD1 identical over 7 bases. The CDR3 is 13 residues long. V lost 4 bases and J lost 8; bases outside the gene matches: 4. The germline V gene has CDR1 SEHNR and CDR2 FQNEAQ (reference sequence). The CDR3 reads CASSSRQGEKLFF. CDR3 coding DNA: TGTGCCAGCAGCTCCAGACAGGGCGAAAAACTGTTTTTT.

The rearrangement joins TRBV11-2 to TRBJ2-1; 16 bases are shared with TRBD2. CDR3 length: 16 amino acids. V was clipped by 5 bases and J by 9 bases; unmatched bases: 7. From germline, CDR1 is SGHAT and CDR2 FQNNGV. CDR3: CASSPSGTSGRGEQFF. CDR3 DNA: TGTGCCAGCAGCCCCTCCGGGACTAGCGGGAGGGGTGAGCAGTTCTTC.

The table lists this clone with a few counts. The CDR3 reads CASSFSVNNEQFF. As DNA, the CDR3 is TGTGCCAGCAGCTTTTCTGTTAACAATGAGCAGTTCTTC. The chain carries TRBV7-3 and TRBJ2-1; D is uncertain. V shed 3 bases and J shed 5 bases, with 8 bases lying between them. The germline CDR1 and CDR2 sequences are SGHTA and FQGTGA. The CDR3 has 13 amino acids. Based on the CDR3 plus reference TRBV7-3 and TRBJ2-1, the full variable domain is GAGVSQTPSNKVTEKGKYVELRCDPISGHTALYWYRQSLGQGPEFLIYFQGTGAADDSGLPNDRFFAVRPEGSVSTLKIQRTERGDSAVYLCASSFSVNNEQFFGPGTRLTVL.

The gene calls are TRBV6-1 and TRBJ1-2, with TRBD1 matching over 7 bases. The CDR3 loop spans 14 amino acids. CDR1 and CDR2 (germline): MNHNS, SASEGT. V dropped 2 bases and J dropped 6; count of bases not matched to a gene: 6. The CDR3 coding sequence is TGTGCCAGCAGTGAATTTGACAGGGCCAATGGCTACACCTTC. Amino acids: CASSEFDRANGYTF.